Shown below are 30 T cell receptor beta chains from a single sample sequenced in a study of cytomegalovirus exposure and HLA in healthy donors (dated by TCRdb to 2016 to 2017). The library was prepared using the immunoSEQ multiplex PCR assay. For the multiplex PCR, a mixture combining 60 forward primers for TCR Vbeta segments and 13 reverse primers for TCR Jbeta segments was used. TCRdb provides this immuneACCESS table in a form limited to in-frame rearrangements. Some clones are lacking; in checked studies, under half of them reflect an unresolved V gene, and why the rest are absent is not known. This sample comprises approximately 160,000 clones, 70% to 80% of them detected only once. About 0.69% of the sample is taken by the ten largest. Specimen: PBMCs. The receptor source for this set is a female donor in good health and CMV-seronegative.

The chain has TRBV5-5 and TRBJ2-7; TRBD1 matches 7 bases. The CDR3 length is 13 residues. Germline V gene data show CDR1 as SGHKS and CDR2 as YYEKEE (reference sequence). Trimming took 3 bases from V and 1 from J; bases not matched to a gene: 1. The CDR3 region has the DNA TGTGCCAGCAGCTGGGACAGATCCTACGAGCAGTACTTC. Protein product: CASSWDRSYEQYF.

The rearrangement links TRBV27 to TRBJ2-7; 9 nucleotides match TRBD1. The CDR3 covers 14 residues. Germline V CDR1 and CDR2: MNHEY, SMNVEV (reference sequence). V was pared by 6 bases and J by 7 bases, with 10 bases of the junction left unmatched. In nucleotides, the CDR3 is TGTGCCAGCAGGAGGACAGGGGCCCAAGGGGAGCAGTACTTC. Translating gives CASRRTGAQGEQYF.

This clone was counted between two and nine times. The chain is built from TRBV5-1 and TRBJ2-3, with TRBD2 identical over 12 bases. The CDR3 extends over 16 amino acids. Trimming took 2 bases from V and 6 from J; bases not matched to a gene: 7. Germline CDR1 reads SGHRS; CDR2 reads YFSETQ. CDR3: CASSLPSGGVSDTQYF. The CDR3 DNA follows: TGCGCCAGCAGCTTACCTAGCGGGGGGGTCAGTGATACGCAGTATTTT. The full variable domain, with the rest looked up from reference TRBV5-1 and TRBJ2-3, is KAGVTQTPRYLIKTRGQQVTLSCSPISGHRSVSWYQQTPGQGLQFLFEYFSETQRNKGNFPGRFSGRQFSNSRSEMNVSTLELGDSALYLCASSLPSGGVSDTQYFGPGTRLTVL.

This chain's CDR3 is CASRRTGTSYEQYF. CDR3 DNA sequence: TGTGCCAGCAGGCGCACAGGGACCTCCTACGAGCAGTACTTC. V is TRBV6-1 and J is TRBJ2-7; TRBD1 is a possible D gene (6 bases). Germline assignment: CDR1 MNHNS and CDR2 SASEGT. The CDR3 runs to 14 residues. The V end was cut by 6 bases, the J end by 0 bases, with 12 bases between.

Only a few counts were recorded for this clone. V usage is TRBV6-5 and J usage is TRBJ1-1, with 8 bases that match TRBD1. V was clipped by 6 bases and J by 2 bases; unmatched bases: 5. CDR3 size: 14 residues. Looked up from germline, CDR1 is MNHEY and CDR2 is SVGAGI. Here the CDR3 DNA reads TGTGCCAGCAGACGACAGGGGCTCAACACTGAAGCTTTCTTT. This encodes CASRRQGLNTEAFF.

This chain links TRBV5-1 with TRBJ2-7; the D gene is possibly TRBD1 (6 bases). The V end was cut by 0 bases, the J end by 3 bases, with 10 bases between. Germline loops: CDR1 SGHRS, CDR2 YFSETQ. This CDR3 spans 14 amino acids. In DNA form, the CDR3 reads TGCGCCAGCAGCTTGGAGGCAGGGGACTACGAGCAGTACTTC. This gives the protein CASSLEAGDYEQYF.

V usage is TRBV30 and J usage is TRBJ1-1; 7 nucleotides line up with TRBD1. The CDR3 is 14 amino acids. V lost 2 bases, J lost 2 bases, and 5 bases stayed unmatched. CDR1 and CDR2 (germline): GTSNPN, SVGIG (reference sequence). CDR3 sequence reads: CAWSRGLSNTEAFF. The CDR3, as DNA: TGTGCCTGGAGTAGGGGGCTCAGTAACACTGAAGCTTTCTTT.

The V gene is TRBV7-2, the J gene TRBJ1-4; D possibly corresponds to TRBD1 (6 bases). The ends were cut back, 0 bases at V and 8 bases at J, with 7 bases in the middle. This CDR3 has 13 residues. The V gene's germline CDR1 is SGHTA and CDR2 FQGNSA. In nucleotides, the CDR3 is TGTGCCAGCAGCTTAGCGCAGGGGGAAAAACTGTTTTTT. This translates into CASSLAQGEKLFF.

This chain links TRBV2 with TRBJ2-7; 12 positions agree with TRBD1. Germline V gives CDR1 SNHLY, CDR2 FYNNEI. The ends lost 2 bases at V and 5 bases at J; junction bases unmatched: 4. The CDR3 contains 15 residues. CDR3 nucleotide sequence: TGTGCCAGCAGTGAACGGGACAGGGGGCAGGACGAGCAGTACTTC. Amino acids: CASSERDRGQDEQYF.

This clone occurred a few times. The rearrangement uses TRBV6-5 and TRBJ2-5, with a tentative D call TRBD1 (6 bases). CDR1 and CDR2 from the germline V gene are MNHEY and SVGAGI. V was cut by 6 bases and J by 4 bases, with 15 bases left in between. The CDR3 extends over 14 amino acids. CDR3 region: CASRFRGIGETQYF. The CDR3 nucleotides are TGTGCCAGCAGATTCAGGGGTATCGGAGAGACCCAGTACTTC.

The DNA for the CDR3 is TGTGCCAGCAGCTCCGAACGGGCAACTAATGAAAAACTGTTTTTT. Encoded protein: CASSSERATNEKLFF. V gene TRBV7-9 combines with J gene TRBJ1-4, with D unresolved. With 4 bases removed from V and 0 bases from J, the gap between germline ends came to 9 bases. CDR1 SEHNR and CDR2 FQNEAQ come from the germline V gene (reference sequence). This CDR3 has 15 amino acids.

This clone was observed a few times. The chain joins TRBV4-1 to TRBJ2-5, with TRBD2 identical over 15 bases. The CDR3 has 15 amino acids. Trimming cost V 8 bases and J 2 bases; bases outside gene matches: 3. Germline-derived CDR1 and CDR2 are MGHRA and YSYEKL. This CDR3 is CASAGLAGGQETQYF. Written as DNA, the CDR3 is TGCGCCAGCGCCGGACTAGCGGGGGGGCAAGAGACCCAGTACTTC.

This clone was found a few times. V usage is TRBV29-1 and J usage is TRBJ2-5, with 11 bases fitting TRBD2. Germline V gene sequence: CDR1 SQVTM, CDR2 ANQGSEA. This CDR3 comprises 13 residues. V lost 6 bases and J lost 4; bases outside the gene matches: 4. The CDR3 loop is CSVGGLAGETQYF. The CDR3 DNA sequence: TGCAGCGTCGGCGGACTAGCGGGAGAGACCCAGTACTTC.

This chain connects TRBV7-2 to TRBJ2-3; TRBD2 agrees at 13 bases. Germline CDR1 and CDR2: SGHTA and FQGNSA. The J segment lost 2 bases and the V segment lost 5 bases, leaving 10 bases of the junction unmatched. CDR3 length: 18 amino acids. CDR3 coding DNA: TGTGCCAGCAGCCCGGGACTAGCGGGGTTCCGGGCCACAGATACGCAGTATTTT. This gives the protein CASSPGLAGFRATDTQYF. Full variable domain (remainder filled in from reference TRBV7-2 and TRBJ2-3): GAGVSQSPSNKVTEKGKDVELRCDPISGHTALYWYRQSLGQGLEFLIYFQGNSAPDKSGLPSDRFSAERTGGSVSTLTIQRTQQEDSAVYLCASSPGLAGFRATDTQYFGPGTRLTVL.

The chain is built from TRBV28 and TRBJ1-5; D ambiguous. The CDR3 length is 15 residues. The V and J ends lost 5 bases and 4 bases respectively, with 15 bases between them. Per germline, CDR1 MDHEN and CDR2 SYDVKM. Here the CDR3 reads CASSLGPRRNQPQHF. CDR3 DNA sequence: TGTGCCAGCAGTCTCGGGCCCAGGAGGAATCAGCCCCAGCATTTT.

This clone was counted once. The chain carries TRBV27 and TRBJ2-6; tentatively, D is TRBD2 (6 bases). The length of the CDR3 is 14 residues. Germline values: CDR1 MNHEY, CDR2 SMNVEV (reference sequence). Trimming pared 5 bases from V and 8 bases from J, leaving 13 bases between. The CDR3 spells CASSEWGGPNVLTF. In DNA, the CDR3 is TGTGCCAGCAGTGAATGGGGAGGCCCCAACGTCCTGACTTTC.

J is TRBJ2-3 and V is TRBV19; perhaps TRBD1 as D (5 bases). CDR3 length equals 14 residues. Germline loops: CDR1 LNHDA, CDR2 SQIVND (reference sequence). V was cut by 9 bases and J by 4 bases, with 17 bases left in between. The CDR3 sequence: CASPSRAPADTQYF. For the CDR3, the DNA is TGTGCCAGCCCCTCCAGGGCCCCAGCAGATACGCAGTATTTT.

The J gene is TRBJ2-2, the V gene TRBV9; TRBD2 is a possible D gene (5 bases). Per the germline V gene, CDR1 is SGDLS and CDR2 is YYNGEE. Between the trimmed V and J ends, which lost 7 bases and 4 bases, there was a span of 14 bases. The CDR3 has 14 residues. The CDR3 sequence: CASSPRGSTGELFF. The CDR3 DNA follows: TGTGCCAGCTCCCCTCGAGGGAGCACCGGGGAGCTGTTTTTT.

V is TRBV9 and J is TRBJ1-6; D might be TRBD1 (5 bases). The germline CDR1 and CDR2 sequences are SGDLS and YYNGEE. There are 16 residues in the CDR3. V shed 4 bases and J shed 7 bases, with 18 bases lying between them. This CDR3 reads CASSPNPGPGNSPLHF. The CDR3 coding sequence is TGTGCCAGCAGCCCTAACCCGGGTCCAGGGAATTCACCCCTCCACTTT. Looking up the rest from reference TRBV9 and TRBJ1-6 gives the full variable domain: DSGVTQTPKHLITATGQRVTLRCSPRSGDLSVYWYQQSLDQGLQFLIQYYNGEERAKGNILERFSAQQFPDLHSELNLSSLELGDSALYFCASSPNPGPGNSPLHFGNGTRLTVT.

The chain uses TRBV30 and TRBJ1-2, with D unresolved. Germline CDR1 and CDR2: GTSNPN and SVGIG (reference sequence). This CDR3 region has 11 residues. V lost 0 bases to trimming and J lost 8 bases, with 7 bases between them. CDR3 loop: CAWSVMRGYTF. The DNA for the CDR3 is TGTGCCTGGAGTGTAATGAGGGGCTACACCTTC. The variable domain in full, with the rest retrieved from reference TRBV30 and TRBJ1-2, is SQTIHQWPATLVQPVGSPLSLECTVEGTSNPNLYWYRQAAGRGLQLLFYSVGIGQISSEVPQNLSASRPQDRQFILSSKKLLLSDSGFYLCAWSVMRGYTFGSGTRLTVV.

J is TRBJ1-3 and V is TRBV30; D is uncertain. Trimming cost V 4 bases and J 0 bases, with 10 bases left between them. This CDR3 has 14 residues. Germline V lookup: CDR1 GTSNPN, CDR2 SVGIG (reference sequence). The CDR3 sequence: CAWKLRNSGNTIYF. In nucleotides, the CDR3 is TGTGCCTGGAAGTTGAGGAACTCTGGAAACACCATATATTTT.

A single count supports this clone. The chain joins TRBV5-1 to TRBJ2-1; 8 nucleotides line up with TRBD2. J was trimmed by 8 bases and V by 3 bases; bases with no gene match: 7. The germline V gene has CDR1 SGHRS and CDR2 YFSETQ. The CDR3 totals 14 residues. The CDR3 loop reads CASSSRTSSDEQFF. CDR3 sequence (DNA): TGCGCCAGCAGCTCCAGGACTAGCAGCGATGAGCAGTTCTTC.

The sample holds a few counts of this clone. The chain couples TRBV11-2 to TRBJ2-6, with D uncertain. The V gene lost 1 base and the J gene lost 2 bases, with 12 bases spanning the gap. This CDR3 is built from 17 residues. The germline CDR1 and CDR2 sequences are SGHAT and FQNNGV. In DNA, the CDR3 is TGTGCCAGCAGCTTAGGACACCTGAACACTGGGGCCAACGTCCTGACTTTC. Protein: CASSLGHLNTGANVLTF.

The chain joins TRBV9 to TRBJ2-7; D remains unclear. The germline CDR1 and CDR2 sequences are SGDLS and YYNGEE. V was clipped by 3 bases and J by 3 bases, with 7 bases between them. The CDR3 loop spans 12 amino acids. As DNA, the CDR3 is TGTGCCAGCAGCGCTTTAATCTACGAGCAGTACTTC. Encoded protein: CASSALIYEQYF. Supplemented by reference TRBV9 and TRBJ2-7, the full variable domain reads DSGVTQTPKHLITATGQRVTLRCSPRSGDLSVYWYQQSLDQGLQFLIQYYNGEERAKGNILERFSAQQFPDLHSELNLSSLELGDSALYFCASSALIYEQYFGPGTRLTVT.

This rearrangement joins TRBV1 to TRBJ1-3. TRBV1 is given as a pseudogene. This CDR3 contains 16 residues. CDR3 residues: CTSSEEEAHYGNTIYF. DNA of the CDR3: TGCACCAGCAGCGAGGAAGAGGCGCATTACGGAAACACCATATATTTT.

About this clone itself: A read error may produce the germline difference seen at one junction end. This chain joins TRBV6-9 and TRBJ2-7, with 9 bases fitting TRBD1. Germline CDR1 and CDR2: MNHGY and SVAAGI. The CDR3 runs to 15 residues. This CDR3 is CVSSYQTGGYYEQYF. The CDR3 DNA is TGTGTCAGCAGTTACCAGACAGGGGGGTACTACGAGCAGTACTTC.

This clone was recorded a few times. The chain recombines TRBV30 with TRBJ2-7; 7 positions agree with TRBD1. From germline, CDR1 is GTSNPN and CDR2 SVGIG (reference sequence). With V trimmed by 3 bases and J by 6 bases, 11 bases remained unmatched. The CDR3 length is 14 residues. The CDR3 loop is CAWSLTGLRGEQYF. CDR3 bases: TGTGCCTGGAGCTTGACAGGGTTGAGGGGCGAGCAGTACTTC.

V is TRBV15 and J is TRBJ1-5, with 12 bases that match TRBD1. The germline V gene encodes CDR1 LNHNV and CDR2 YYDKDF (reference sequence). CDR3 length: 16 residues. The V gene end was trimmed by 3 bases and the J gene end by 6 bases; junction bases not matched to a gene: 6. CDR3 nucleotide sequence: TGTGCCACCAGCAGTGGGGGACAGGGGGCCGGTCAGCCCCAGCATTTT. It encodes CATSSGGQGAGQPQHF.

V gene TRBV6-4 combines with J gene TRBJ2-5; D might be TRBD2 (6 bases). Trimming cost V 0 bases and J 7 bases, with 21 bases left between them. The CDR3 is 17 amino acids. Germline lookup yields CDR1 MRHNA and CDR2 SNTAGT. The CDR3 here is CASSDSGKSGGRGTQYF. In DNA form, the CDR3 reads TGTGCCAGCAGTGACTCGGGTAAAAGTGGGGGGAGAGGGACCCAGTACTTC.

This clone showed up just once. The rearrangement uses TRBV9 and TRBJ2-1; tentatively, D is TRBD2 (5 bases). The V and J ends lost 3 bases and 3 bases respectively, with 13 bases between them. The CDR3 totals 15 residues. Germline CDR1 SGDLS, CDR2 YYNGEE. The CDR3 reads CASSAAPGSYNEQFF. The CDR3 DNA is TGTGCCAGCAGCGCAGCCCCGGGGAGCTACAATGAGCAGTTCTTC. Supplemented by reference TRBV9 and TRBJ2-1, the full variable domain reads DSGVTQTPKHLITATGQRVTLRCSPRSGDLSVYWYQQSLDQGLQFLIQYYNGEERAKGNILERFSAQQFPDLHSELNLSSLELGDSALYFCASSAAPGSYNEQFFGPGTRLTVL.